These 28 T cell receptor beta chains share one sample of origin, sequenced in a study of early T cells in non-severe SARS-CoV-2 infection. In TCRdb, the 5' RACE reads were re-called with MiXCR into one record per CDR3 protein. The table lists some 62,000 distinct CDR3 sequences, approximately 8.8% of them singletons. The specimen was whole blood, collected at baseline. The receptors were gathered from an adult who was a healthcare worker with PCR-confirmed SARS-CoV-2 infection or an uninfected control (not recorded which).

This clonotype was counted at least ten times. The chain has TRBV7-2 and TRBJ1-5, with 7 bases lining up with TRBD1. The J segment lost 1 base and the V segment lost 1 base, leaving 1 base of the junction unmatched. The CDR3 extends over 15 amino acids. Germline V gene data show CDR1 as SGHTA and CDR2 as FQGNSA. The CDR3 here is CASSLVGQSNQPQHF. As DNA, the CDR3 is TGTGCCAGCAGCTTAGTGGGACAGAGCAATCAGCCCCAGCATTTT.

This clonotype was recorded many times. The rearrangement joins TRBV6-6 to TRBJ1-5; D uncertain. Germline assignment: CDR1 MNHNY and CDR2 SVGAGI (reference sequence). The CDR3 contains 16 residues. V lost 0 bases and J 6 bases, leaving 15 bases between the germline ends. This CDR3 reads CASSYSWQAGGQPQHF. CDR3 coding DNA: TGTGCCAGCAGTTACTCGTGGCAGGCGGGCGGTCAGCCCCAGCATTTT.

This chain joins TRBV30 and TRBJ2-2; D remains unclear. Trimming pared 7 bases from V and 0 bases from J, leaving 12 bases between. Germline V CDR1 and CDR2: GTSNPN, SVGIG (reference sequence). The CDR3 is 14 amino acids. The chain's CDR3 is CASGGRTNTGELFF. DNA of the CDR3: TGTGCCTCGGGTGGCAGGACGAACACCGGGGAGCTGTTTTTT.

Ten or more counts support this clonotype. V and J are TRBV7-8 and TRBJ2-7; TRBD2 agrees at 8 bases. This CDR3 contains 19 residues. The V and J ends lost 5 bases and 4 bases, in that order; junction bases with no gene match: 22. Germline CDR1 and CDR2: SGHVS and FQNEAQ. The CDR3 here is CASSPSRQGRLANLYEQYF. CDR3 coding DNA: TGTGCCAGCAGCCCCTCAAGGCAGGGGAGACTAGCGAACCTATACGAGCAGTACTTC.

This clonotype came up many times. V is TRBV7-2 and J is TRBJ1-5; TRBD1 is a possible D gene (5 bases). The germline CDR1 and CDR2 sequences are SGHTA and FQGNSA. The CDR3 runs to 14 residues. V was pared by 0 bases and J by 11 bases, with 14 bases between. CDR3 coding DNA: TGTGCCAGCAGCTTAGCGGACATCCCGGGGACCCAGCATTTT. Its protein is CASSLADIPGTQHF.

By its share, this clonotype is medium-sized. The chain joins TRBV20-1 to TRBJ2-3; 7 bases match TRBD2. This CDR3 spans 15 amino acids. V gave up 0 bases and J gave up 6 bases; unmatched junction bases: 9. CDR1 and CDR2 (germline): DFQATT, SNEGSKA (reference sequence). CDR3 nucleotides: TGCAGTGCTAGAGATATGAGCGGGACCGGGGATACGCAGTATTTT. Translating gives CSARDMSGTGDTQYF.

This clonotype has just a few counts. This rearrangement joins TRBV6-5 to TRBJ2-1, with 7 nucleotides matching TRBD2. From germline, CDR1 is MNHEY and CDR2 SVGAGI. The V and J ends lost 2 bases and 11 bases, in that order; junction bases with no gene match: 9. The CDR3 is 14 residues long. This CDR3 reads CASSYGGELNQQFF. The CDR3 DNA sequence: TGTGCCAGCAGTTACGGGGGGGAGTTAAATCAGCAGTTCTTC.

The chain has TRBV6-6 and TRBJ2-5; the match to TRBD2 covers 10 bases. Germline V gene lookup returns CDR1 MNHNY and CDR2 SVGAGI (reference sequence). The CDR3 totals 15 residues. V shed 6 bases and J 1 base; nucleotides not matched to a gene: 5. The CDR3 reads CASSPSGSGQETQYF. CDR3 sequence (DNA): TGTGCCAGCAGCCCTAGCGGGAGCGGCCAAGAGACCCAGTACTTC.

The rearrangement joins TRBV4-3 to TRBJ1-5, with TRBD1 as a possible D gene (6 bases). From germline, CDR1 is LGHNA and CDR2 YSLEER. V was cut by 1 base and J by 4 bases, with 17 bases left in between. The CDR3 covers 17 residues. Here the CDR3 DNA reads TGCGCCAGCAGCCAAGTTCATACGGGAGGGGGAAATCAGCCCCAGCATTTT. It yields the protein CASSQVHTGGGNQPQHF.

This chain joins TRBV29-1 and TRBJ2-3; D is ambiguous. Germline-derived CDR1 and CDR2 are SQVTM and ANQGSEA. V was shortened by 7 bases and J by 2 bases, with 13 bases between the two germline ends. The CDR3 extends over 13 amino acids. This chain's CDR3 is CSADPRTTDTQYF. The CDR3 nucleotides are TGCAGCGCCGACCCGAGGACCACAGATACGCAGTATTTT.

This clonotype was seen ten or more times. The chain is built from TRBV18 and TRBJ2-1, with TRBD2 identical over 8 bases. This CDR3 spans 17 amino acids. From germline, CDR1 is KGHSH and CDR2 LQKENI. V shed 4 bases and J 6 bases; nucleotides not matched to a gene: 14. The CDR3 nucleotides read TGTGCCAGCTCACGCGCAGCGGGAGAAATCCTAATCAATGAGCAGTTCTTC. The encoded protein is CASSRAAGEILINEQFF. Supplemented by reference TRBV18 and TRBJ2-1, the full variable domain reads NAGVMQNPRHLVRRRGQEARLRCSPMKGHSHVYWYRQLPEEGLKFMVYLQKENIIDESGMPKERFSAEFPKEGPSILRIQQVVRGDSAAYFCASSRAAGEILINEQFFGPGTRLTVL.

This clonotype was seen only a few times. The genes are TRBV20-1 and TRBJ2-2; TRBD2 agrees at 10 bases. CDR3 size: 17 residues. Trimming at V came to 4 bases and at J to 6 bases, leaving 14 bases not matched to a gene. CDR1 and CDR2 from the germline V gene are DFQATT and SNEGSKA (reference sequence). CDR3 amino acids: CSATRDSSGSRAGELFF. The CDR3 DNA reads as TGCAGTGCTACGCGGGACTCTAGCGGGAGTAGAGCCGGGGAGCTGTTTTTT.

The J gene is TRBJ2-4, the V gene TRBV6-1, with D unresolved. This CDR3 comprises 15 residues. Germline CDR1 and CDR2: MNHNS and SASEGT. Deletions cut 2 bases from V and 0 bases from J, with 8 bases between. CDR3 residues: CASSEQALAKNIQYF. The DNA for the CDR3 is TGTGCCAGCAGTGAACAGGCTCTAGCCAAAAACATTCAGTACTTC.

Here the CDR3 DNA reads TGTGCCAGCAGCTTGGGGGCGGGAGGGTACACTGAAGCTTTCTTT. Translating it yields CASSLGAGGYTEAFF. The chain combines TRBV5-5 with TRBJ1-1; D is uncertain. Germline V CDR1 and CDR2: SGHKS, YYEKEE (reference sequence). This CDR3 is built from 15 residues. V shed 0 bases and J shed 3 bases, with 12 bases lying between them.

This clonotype showed up many times. The genes are TRBV10-3 and TRBJ2-3; TRBD2 aligns across 12 bases. Germline V lookup: CDR1 ENHRY, CDR2 SYGVKD. The J segment lost 5 bases and the V segment lost 6 bases, leaving 9 bases of the junction unmatched. The CDR3 is made up of 16 amino acids. Written as DNA, the CDR3 is TGTGCCATCAGACCGACTAGCGGGAGTTCCGGAGATACGCAGTATTTT. Its protein is CAIRPTSGSSGDTQYF.

This clonotype appeared a few times. The chain combines TRBV4-3 with TRBJ2-3, with 7 nucleotides matching TRBD2. Germline-derived CDR1 and CDR2 are LGHNA and YSLEER. V dropped 3 bases and J dropped 8; count of bases not matched to a gene: 11. The CDR3 runs 15 residues. CDR3 DNA sequence: TGCGCCAGCAGCCAGAATAGCGGGCCAAGGGGTACGCAGTATTTT. It yields the protein CASSQNSGPRGTQYF.

V is TRBV20-1 and J is TRBJ2-1; 7 positions agree with TRBD2. The CDR3 runs 14 residues. Per germline, CDR1 DFQATT and CDR2 SNEGSKA (reference sequence). Trimming took 6 bases from V and 5 from J; bases not matched to a gene: 10. The CDR3 DNA reads as TGCAGTGCCATAAGGCACAGCGGGGACAATGAGCAGTTCTTC. It is translated as CSAIRHSGDNEQFF.

This clonotype has only a few counts. This chain joins TRBV20-1 and TRBJ2-3, with D hard to call. V lost 8 bases, J lost 9 bases, and 6 bases lay in between. The CDR3 contains 8 residues. Germline V gives CDR1 DFQATT, CDR2 SNEGSKA (reference sequence). The CDR3 protein is CSLPTQYF. CDR3 coding DNA: TGCAGTCTCCCCACGCAGTATTTT.

This clonotype was seen ten or more times. The V call is TRBV14, the J call TRBJ1-1; D is uncertain. Trimming removed 3 bases at V and 11 bases at J, with 10 bases between. CDR1 is SGHDN and CDR2 is FVKESK in the germline V gene. The CDR3 loop spans 11 amino acids. CDR3 loop: CASSQGLGAFF. The CDR3 DNA reads TGTGCCAGCAGCCAGGGCCTTGGGGCTTTCTTT.

This sequence joins TRBV20-1 and TRBJ2-3; the D call may be TRBD1 or TRBD2 (6 bases each). Germline V CDR1 and CDR2: DFQATT, SNEGSKA (reference sequence). V lost 0 bases, J lost 5 bases, and 15 bases lay in between. CDR3 size: 15 residues. CDR3 residues: CSARDLGRGGDTQYF. The CDR3 nucleotides read TGCAGTGCTAGAGATCTTGGCAGGGGAGGAGATACGCAGTATTTT.

This clonotype was observed at least ten times. This sequence joins TRBV7-8 and TRBJ2-5; TRBD1 is a possible D gene (6 bases). The CDR3 sequence is 17 residues long. The germline V gene has CDR1 SGHVS and CDR2 FQNEAQ. V gave up 1 base and J gave up 0 bases, with 15 bases separating them. CDR3 residues: CASSLGVHRVDQETQYF. The CDR3 coding sequence is TGTGCCAGCAGCTTAGGGGTCCACAGGGTCGACCAAGAGACCCAGTACTTC.

This clonotype was detected a few times. V usage is TRBV12-3 or TRBV12-4 and J usage is TRBJ1-2, with D tentatively TRBD1 (6 bases). This CDR3 has 13 amino acids. V lost 5 bases and J 3 bases, leaving 10 bases between the germline ends. CDR3 loop: CASSRDTYYGYTF. DNA of the CDR3: TGTGCCAGCAGTCGGGACACCTACTATGGCTACACCTTC.

The rearrangement links TRBV11-2 to TRBJ2-7, with 9 bases matching TRBD1. The CDR3 contains 16 residues. The germline gives CDR1 SGHAT, CDR2 FQNNGV. The ends lost 3 bases at V and 1 base at J; junction bases unmatched: 7. CDR3 in amino acids: CASSLSGTGLSYEQYF. The CDR3 DNA reads as TGTGCCAGCAGCTTGTCCGGGACAGGGCTATCCTACGAGCAGTACTTC.

There are a few counts of this clonotype. This chain uses TRBV14 with TRBJ2-6; the D is unclear. CDR1 SGHDN and CDR2 FVKESK come from the germline V gene. This CDR3 contains 14 residues. V dropped 6 bases and J dropped 0 bases, with 6 bases sitting between them. CDR3 amino acids: CASRKSSGANVLTF. The DNA for the CDR3 is TGTGCCAGCAGAAAGAGCTCTGGGGCCAACGTCCTGACTTTC.

This clonotype has at least ten counts. The V and J genes are TRBV18 and TRBJ1-5; 8 bases are shared with TRBD1. From germline, CDR1 is KGHSH and CDR2 LQKENI. This CDR3 comprises 16 residues. The junction had 10 bases not matched to a gene; V was cut back by 3 bases and J by 6 bases. The CDR3 reads CASSPADRVALQPQHF. The CDR3 region has the DNA TGTGCCAGCTCACCTGCGGACAGGGTCGCCCTTCAGCCCCAGCATTTT.

This clonotype was seen many times. The CDR3 DNA sequence: TGTGCCAGCAGCCTTGGACAGGGGAATTCACCCCTCCACTTT. This gives the protein CASSLGQGNSPLHF. The gene calls are TRBV4-2 and TRBJ1-6; TRBD1 matches at 9 bases. This CDR3 has 14 amino acids. The trim removed 4 bases at V and 7 bases at J, leaving 2 bases unmatched. Looked up from germline, CDR1 is LGHNA and CDR2 is YNFKEQ.

J is TRBJ1-2 and V is TRBV19, with D tentatively TRBD1 (5 bases). The CDR3 loop spans 13 amino acids. The germline CDR1 and CDR2 sequences are LNHDA and SQIVND (reference sequence). CDR3 sequence (DNA): TGTGTTAATACCGAGGACATCGACTATGGCTACACCTTC. Its protein is CVNTEDIDYGYTF.

There are many counts of this clonotype. The chain couples TRBV5-1 to TRBJ2-6; no clear D. The CDR3 is made up of 15 amino acids. Germline loops: CDR1 SGHRS, CDR2 YFSETQ. V was clipped by 0 bases and J by 2 bases, with 6 bases between them. The CDR3 sequence is CASSLVEAGANVLTF. The CDR3 nucleotides read TGCGCCAGCAGCTTGGTGGAAGCTGGGGCCAACGTCCTGACTTTC.